This T cell receptor beta chain was obtained from a study of T cell responses to AZD1222 COVID-19 vaccine. The study, taken as a whole, reports: Vaccination with two AZD1222 doses was followed by a rise in Spike-specific TCR breadth and depth. CD4 TCRs associated with vaccination spanned spike, dominating at 160-218 and 743-854. No day 14 peak samples; only post-peak repertoires were characterized.

V dropped 2 bases and J dropped 6 bases, with 11 bases sitting between them. This CDR3 region has 13 residues. Per germline, CDR1 SGHTA and CDR2 FQGTGA. Remarks on this clone: The antigen remains unidentified.

Method: immunoSEQ multiplex PCR; TCRdb's copy keeps in-frame clones and lacks some. The table lists about 150,000 clones, around 87% of them singletons. The input for sequencing was peripheral blood, taken 28 days after the second AZD1222 dose. The receptor's source is an adult who received the AZD1222 COVID-19 vaccine. The chain has TRBV7-3 and TRBJ2-7; possibly TRBD1 or TRBD2 for D (6 bases each). The CDR3 DNA reads TGTGCCAGCAGCTTACGATCGGGGGCCGAGCAGTACTTC. It encodes CASSLRSGAEQYF.